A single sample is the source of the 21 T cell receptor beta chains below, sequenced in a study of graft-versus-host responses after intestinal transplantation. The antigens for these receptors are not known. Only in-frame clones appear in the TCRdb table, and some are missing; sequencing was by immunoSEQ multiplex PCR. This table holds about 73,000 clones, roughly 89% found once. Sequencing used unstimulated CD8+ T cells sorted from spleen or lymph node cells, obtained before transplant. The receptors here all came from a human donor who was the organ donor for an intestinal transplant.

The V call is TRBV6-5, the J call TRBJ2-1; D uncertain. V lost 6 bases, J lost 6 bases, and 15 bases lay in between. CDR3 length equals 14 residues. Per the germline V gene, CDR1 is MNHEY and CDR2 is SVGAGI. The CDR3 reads CASSRPGLGNEQFF. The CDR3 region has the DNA TGTGCCAGCAGCCGCCCGGGTTTAGGCAATGAGCAGTTCTTC.

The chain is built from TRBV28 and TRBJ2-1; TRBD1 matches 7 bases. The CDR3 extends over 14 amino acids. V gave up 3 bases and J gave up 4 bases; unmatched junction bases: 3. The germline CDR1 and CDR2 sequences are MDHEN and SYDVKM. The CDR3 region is CASSFRGRYNEQFF. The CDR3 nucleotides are TGTGCCAGCAGTTTTAGGGGGCGATACAATGAGCAGTTCTTC. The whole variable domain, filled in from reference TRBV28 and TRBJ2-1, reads DVKVTQSSRYLVKRTGEKVFLECVQDMDHENMFWYRQDPGLGLRLIYFSYDVKMKEKGDIPEGYSVSREKKERFSLILESASTNQTSMYLCASSFRGRYNEQFFGPGTRLTVL.

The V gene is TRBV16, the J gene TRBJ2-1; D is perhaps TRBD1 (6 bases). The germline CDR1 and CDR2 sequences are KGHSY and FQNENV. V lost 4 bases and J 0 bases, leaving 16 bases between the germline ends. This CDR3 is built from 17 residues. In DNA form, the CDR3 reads TGTGCCAGCAGCCCACTACTCGGGGACAACTCCTACAATGAGCAGTTCTTC. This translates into CASSPLLGDNSYNEQFF. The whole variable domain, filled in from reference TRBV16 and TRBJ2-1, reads GEEVAQTPKHLVRGEGQKAKLYCAPIKGHSYVFWYQQVLKNEFKFLISFQNENVFDETGMPKERFSAKCLPNSPCSLEIQATKLEDSAVYFCASSPLLGDNSYNEQFFGPGTRLTVL.

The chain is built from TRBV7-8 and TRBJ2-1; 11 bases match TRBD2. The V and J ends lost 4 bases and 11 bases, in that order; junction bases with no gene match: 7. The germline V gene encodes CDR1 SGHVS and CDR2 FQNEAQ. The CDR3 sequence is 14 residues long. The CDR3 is CASSSLSGGAQQFF. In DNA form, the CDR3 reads TGTGCCAGCAGCTCCCTTAGCGGGGGGGCACAGCAGTTCTTC.

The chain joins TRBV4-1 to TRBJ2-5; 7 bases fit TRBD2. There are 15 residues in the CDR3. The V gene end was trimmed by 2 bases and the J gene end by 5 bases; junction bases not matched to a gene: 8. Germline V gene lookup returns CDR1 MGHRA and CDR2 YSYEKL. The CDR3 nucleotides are TGCGCCAGCAGCCAATCGTTCCCGCGGGGGGAGACCCAGTACTTC. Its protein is CASSQSFPRGETQYF.

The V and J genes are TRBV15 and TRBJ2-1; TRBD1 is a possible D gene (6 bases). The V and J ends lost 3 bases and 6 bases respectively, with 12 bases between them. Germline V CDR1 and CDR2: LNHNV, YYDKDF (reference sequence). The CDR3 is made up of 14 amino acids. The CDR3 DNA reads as TGTGCCACCAGCAGGGCGACAGGCAGCAATGAGCAGTTCTTC. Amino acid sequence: CATSRATGSNEQFF. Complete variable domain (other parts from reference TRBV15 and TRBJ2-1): DAMVIQNPRYQVTQFGKPVTLSCSQTLNHNVMYWYQQKSSQAPKLLFHYYDKDFNNEADTPDNFQSRRPNTSFCFLDIRSPGLGDTAMYLCATSRATGSNEQFFGPGTRLTVL.

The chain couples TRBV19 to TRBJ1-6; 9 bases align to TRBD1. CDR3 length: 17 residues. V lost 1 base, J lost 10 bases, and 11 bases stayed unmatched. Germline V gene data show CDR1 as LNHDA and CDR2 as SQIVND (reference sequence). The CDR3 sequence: CASSIGPGQGLRSPLHF. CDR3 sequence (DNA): TGTGCCAGTAGTATAGGCCCGGGACAGGGCTTAAGGTCACCCCTCCACTTT.

The CDR3 sequence: CASSIKSGGEQFF. The CDR3 DNA is TGTGCCAGCAGCATAAAAAGCGGGGGTGAGCAGTTCTTC. The chain recombines TRBV5-4 with TRBJ2-1; 8 nucleotides line up with TRBD2. There are 13 residues in the CDR3. The V and J ends lost 4 bases and 9 bases, in that order; junction bases with no gene match: 6. Germline CDR1 and CDR2: SGHNT and YYREEE (reference sequence).

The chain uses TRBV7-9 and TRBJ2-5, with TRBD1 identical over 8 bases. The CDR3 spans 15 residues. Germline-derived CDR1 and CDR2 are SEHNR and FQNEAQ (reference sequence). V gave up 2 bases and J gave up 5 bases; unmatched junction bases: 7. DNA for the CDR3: TGTGCCAGCAGCTTACGGTCAGGGGGCCGGGAGACCCAGTACTTC. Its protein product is CASSLRSGGRETQYF.

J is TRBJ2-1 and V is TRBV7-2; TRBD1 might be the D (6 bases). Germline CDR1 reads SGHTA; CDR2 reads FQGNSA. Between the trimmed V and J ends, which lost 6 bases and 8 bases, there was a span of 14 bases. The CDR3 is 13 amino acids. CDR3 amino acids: CASRRTGRDEQFF. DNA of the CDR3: TGTGCCAGCAGGCGCACAGGGCGGGATGAGCAGTTCTTC.

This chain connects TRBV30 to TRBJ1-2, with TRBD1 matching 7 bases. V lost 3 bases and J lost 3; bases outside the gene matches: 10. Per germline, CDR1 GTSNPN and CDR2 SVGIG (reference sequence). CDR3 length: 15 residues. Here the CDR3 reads CAWRDKTGPDYGYTF. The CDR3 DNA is TGTGCCTGGAGGGATAAGACAGGGCCGGACTATGGCTACACCTTC.

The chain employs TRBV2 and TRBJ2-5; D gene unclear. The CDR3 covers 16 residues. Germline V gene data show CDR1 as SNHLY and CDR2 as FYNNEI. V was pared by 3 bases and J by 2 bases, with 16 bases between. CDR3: CASSDEITGAQETQYF. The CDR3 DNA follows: TGTGCCAGCAGTGATGAGATTACTGGAGCACAAGAGACCCAGTACTTC.

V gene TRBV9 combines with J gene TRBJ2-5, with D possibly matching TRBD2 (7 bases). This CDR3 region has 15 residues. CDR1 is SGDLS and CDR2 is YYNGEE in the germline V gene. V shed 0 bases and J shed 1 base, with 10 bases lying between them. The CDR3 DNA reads TGTGCCAGCAGCGTAGAGGGGGGGGGCCAAGAGACCCAGTACTTC. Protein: CASSVEGGGQETQYF.

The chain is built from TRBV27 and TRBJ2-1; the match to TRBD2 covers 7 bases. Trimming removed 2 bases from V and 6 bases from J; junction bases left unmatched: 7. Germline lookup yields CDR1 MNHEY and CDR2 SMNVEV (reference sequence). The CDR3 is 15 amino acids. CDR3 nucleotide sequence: TGTGCCAGCAGTTTAACAGCGGGGCTCGCCAATGAGCAGTTCTTC. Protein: CASSLTAGLANEQFF.

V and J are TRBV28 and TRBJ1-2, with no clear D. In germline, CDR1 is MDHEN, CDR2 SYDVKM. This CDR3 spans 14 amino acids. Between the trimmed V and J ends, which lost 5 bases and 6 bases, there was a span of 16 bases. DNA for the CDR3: TGTGCCAGCAGTCCTTCACGGCGGGTAGATGGCTACACCTTC. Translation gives CASSPSRRVDGYTF.

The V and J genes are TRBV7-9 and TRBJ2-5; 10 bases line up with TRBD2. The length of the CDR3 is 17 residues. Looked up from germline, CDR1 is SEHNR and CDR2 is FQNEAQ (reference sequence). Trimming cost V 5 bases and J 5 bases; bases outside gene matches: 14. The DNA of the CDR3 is TGTGCCAGCAGCGCGAGAATGCAGCGGGGGGGTTTCGAGACCCAGTACTTC. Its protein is CASSARMQRGGFETQYF.

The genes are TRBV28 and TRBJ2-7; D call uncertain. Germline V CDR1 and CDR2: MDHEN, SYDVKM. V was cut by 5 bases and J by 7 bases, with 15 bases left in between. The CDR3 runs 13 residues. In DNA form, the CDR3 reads TGTGCCAGCAGTGGGCTTAATCTGAGGGAGCAGTACGTC. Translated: CASSGLNLREQYV.

This chain's CDR3 is CASSSSLDRASAGANVLTF. The CDR3 DNA follows: TGCGCCAGCAGCTCGTCGCTAGACAGGGCTAGCGCTGGGGCCAACGTCCTGACTTTC. The chain combines TRBV5-1 with TRBJ2-6, with D possibly TRBD1 on 7 matching bases. The CDR3 is made up of 19 amino acids. V shed 3 bases and J shed 2 bases, with 21 bases lying between them. Germline V gene lookup returns CDR1 SGHRS and CDR2 YFSETQ.

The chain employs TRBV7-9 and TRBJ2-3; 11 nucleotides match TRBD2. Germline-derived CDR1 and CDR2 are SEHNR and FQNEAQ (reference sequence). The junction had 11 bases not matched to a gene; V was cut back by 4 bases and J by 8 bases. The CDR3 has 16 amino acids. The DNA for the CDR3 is TGTGCCAGCAGCTCATCGGGACTAGCGGATGAGCTTACGCAGTATTTT. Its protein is CASSSSGLADELTQYF.

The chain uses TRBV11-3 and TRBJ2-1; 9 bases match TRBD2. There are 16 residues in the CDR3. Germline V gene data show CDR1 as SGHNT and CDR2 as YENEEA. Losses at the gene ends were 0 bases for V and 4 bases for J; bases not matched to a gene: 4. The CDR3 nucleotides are TGTGCCAGCAGCTTAGAAGGGACTAGCTATTACAATGAGCAGTTCTTC. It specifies CASSLEGTSYYNEQFF.

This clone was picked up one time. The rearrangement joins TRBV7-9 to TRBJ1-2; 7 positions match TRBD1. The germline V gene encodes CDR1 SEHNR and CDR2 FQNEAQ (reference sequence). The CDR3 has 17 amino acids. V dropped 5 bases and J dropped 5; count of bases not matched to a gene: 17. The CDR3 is CASSVRDRPPLRYGYTF. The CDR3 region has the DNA TGTGCCAGCAGCGTCCGGGACAGACCACCCTTGAGGTATGGCTACACCTTC. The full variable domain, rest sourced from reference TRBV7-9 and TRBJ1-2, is DTGVSQNPRHKITKRGQNVTFRCDPISEHNRLYWYRQTLGQGPEFLTYFQNEAQLEKSRLLSDRFSAERPKGSFSTLEIQRTEQGDSAMYLCASSVRDRPPLRYGYTFGSGTRLTVV.